These T cell receptor beta chains were read from a single sample in a study of vaccination and CD4 T cells after COVID-19. TCRdb reprocessed the PCR reads via MiXCR and lists one record per CDR3 protein. Altogether approximately 12,000 distinct CDR3 sequences are present, less than 50% being singletons, with the ten largest covering approximately 14%. Antigens of these TCRs are unknown. Sequenced input: CD4+ T cells from blood, cultured in vitro. The receptors shown here come from a human donor who had recovered from COVID-19. Each CDR3 is given with its conserved first and last residue. Fields, in order: J gene, D gene, clone size, CDR3 length, V gene, CDR3 DNA, CDR3 protein. D genes are given only for firm matches. Clone size is stated in some rows and not others, as once, few, many or a class when expanded.

j_call: TRBJ2-5; d_call: TRBD2; clone_size: few; cdr3_length: 15; v_call: TRBV20-1; cdr3_nt: TGCAGTGCTAGGAACTCGCGGGGGGCTACAGAGACCCAGTACTTC; cdr3_aa: CSARNSRGATETQYF
j_call: TRBJ1-2; d_call: TRBD1; clone_size: NA; cdr3_length: 14; v_call: TRBV19; cdr3_nt: TGTGCCAGTAGTACGTACAGGGGGCTGCGCGGCTACACCTTC; cdr3_aa: CASSTYRGLRGYTF
j_call: TRBJ2-1; d_call: TRBD2; clone_size: NA; cdr3_length: 15; v_call: TRBV6-2/TRBV6-3; cdr3_nt: TGTGCCAGCAGTTTTGAGACTAGCGGGGGGGGTGAGCAGTTCTTC; cdr3_aa: CASSFETSGGGEQFF
j_call: TRBJ1-2; d_call: NA; clone_size: few; cdr3_length: 12; v_call: TRBV6-5; cdr3_nt: TGTGCCAGCAGTTTACAGGGCTATGGCTACACCTTC; cdr3_aa: CASSLQGYGYTF
j_call: TRBJ2-2; d_call: NA; clone_size: NA; cdr3_length: 15; v_call: TRBV27; cdr3_nt: TGTGCCAGCAGTTTATCGAGGGTAGGAACCGGGGAGCTGTTTTTT; cdr3_aa: CASSLSRVGTGELFF
j_call: TRBJ1-2; d_call: TRBD1; clone_size: NA; cdr3_length: 15; v_call: TRBV20-1; cdr3_nt: TGCAGTGCTAGAGACCCGGGACAGGGGGGGGTTGGCTACACCTTC; cdr3_aa: CSARDPGQGGVGYTF
j_call: TRBJ1-4; d_call: TRBD1; clone_size: NA; cdr3_length: 15; v_call: TRBV7-2; cdr3_nt: TGTGCCAGCAGCGCAAGGGGGCGGGCTAATGAAAAACTGTTTTTT; cdr3_aa: CASSARGRANEKLFF
j_call: TRBJ1-1; d_call: TRBD1; clone_size: NA; cdr3_length: 15; v_call: TRBV15; cdr3_nt: TGTGCCACCGGCTCCGGGGTCAGGGGGACCACTGAAGCTTTCTTT; cdr3_aa: CATGSGVRGTTEAFF
j_call: TRBJ2-4; d_call: NA; clone_size: NA; cdr3_length: 12; v_call: TRBV7-2; cdr3_nt: TGTGCCAGCAGCTTAGGGGGGAACATTCAGTACTTC; cdr3_aa: CASSLGGNIQYF
j_call: TRBJ1-5; d_call: NA; clone_size: once; cdr3_length: 18; v_call: TRBV7-9; cdr3_nt: TGTGCCAGCAGCTTAGATTGGGACAAGGGTTATAGCAATCAGCCCCAGCATTTT; cdr3_aa: CASSLDWDKGYSNQPQHF
j_call: TRBJ1-1; d_call: NA; clone_size: NA; cdr3_length: 13; v_call: TRBV6-2/TRBV6-3; cdr3_nt: TGTGCCAGCGGGGACGAAATGAACACTGAAGCTTTCTTT; cdr3_aa: CASGDEMNTEAFF
j_call: TRBJ1-1; d_call: TRBD1; clone_size: NA; cdr3_length: 15; v_call: TRBV7-2; cdr3_nt: TGTGCCAGCAGAGGGACAGGGGGCGCGTACACTGAAGCTTTCTTT; cdr3_aa: CASRGTGGAYTEAFF
j_call: TRBJ2-6; d_call: NA; clone_size: NA; cdr3_length: 14; v_call: TRBV2; cdr3_nt: TGTGCCAGCCGGCGGTCCTCTGGGGCCAACGTCCTGACTTTC; cdr3_aa: CASRRSSGANVLTF
j_call: TRBJ1-1; d_call: NA; clone_size: NA; cdr3_length: 12; v_call: TRBV7-2; cdr3_nt: TGTGCCAGCAGCTCGGGGACATATGAAGCTTTCTTT; cdr3_aa: CASSSGTYEAFF
j_call: TRBJ1-5; d_call: NA; clone_size: NA; cdr3_length: 15; v_call: TRBV19; cdr3_nt: TGTGCCAGTAGCCCTACCGACGGAAGCAATCAGCCCCAGCATTTT; cdr3_aa: CASSPTDGSNQPQHF
j_call: TRBJ2-5; d_call: NA; clone_size: few; cdr3_length: 14; v_call: TRBV5-4; cdr3_nt: TGTGCCAGCAGCTCACAGGTTATGGGAGAGACCCAGTACTTC; cdr3_aa: CASSSQVMGETQYF
j_call: TRBJ2-7; d_call: NA; clone_size: NA; cdr3_length: 15; v_call: TRBV15; cdr3_nt: TGTGCCACCAGCAAGCGAATACAGGGTATCTACGAGCAGTACTTC; cdr3_aa: CATSKRIQGIYEQYF
j_call: TRBJ1-5; d_call: NA; clone_size: few; cdr3_length: 13; v_call: TRBV6-2/TRBV6-3; cdr3_nt: TGTGCCAGCAAAGGGGCAAGCCATCAGCCCCAGCATTTT; cdr3_aa: CASKGASHQPQHF
j_call: TRBJ2-5; d_call: NA; clone_size: few; cdr3_length: 14; v_call: TRBV20-1; cdr3_nt: TGCAGTGCTAGGGGTAGCGGAGCCCAAGAGACCCAGTACTTC; cdr3_aa: CSARGSGAQETQYF
j_call: TRBJ1-5; d_call: NA; clone_size: few; cdr3_length: 15; v_call: TRBV6-2/TRBV6-3; cdr3_nt: TGTGCCAGCAGTTACGGACAGATTAGCAATCAGCCCCAGCATTTT; cdr3_aa: CASSYGQISNQPQHF
j_call: TRBJ1-1; d_call: NA; clone_size: few; cdr3_length: 13; v_call: TRBV6-1; cdr3_nt: TGTGCCAGCACCACGGGGGGGAACACTGAAGCTTTCTTT; cdr3_aa: CASTTGGNTEAFF
j_call: TRBJ2-1; d_call: NA; clone_size: NA; cdr3_length: 15; v_call: TRBV27; cdr3_nt: TGTGCCAGCAGTTATGCAAGGACGAGAAACAATGAGCAGTTCTTC; cdr3_aa: CASSYARTRNNEQFF
j_call: TRBJ1-1; d_call: TRBD1; clone_size: NA; cdr3_length: 14; v_call: TRBV28; cdr3_nt: TGTGCCAGCAGTACAGGGGGCAGAGTCACTGAAGCTTTCTTT; cdr3_aa: CASSTGGRVTEAFF